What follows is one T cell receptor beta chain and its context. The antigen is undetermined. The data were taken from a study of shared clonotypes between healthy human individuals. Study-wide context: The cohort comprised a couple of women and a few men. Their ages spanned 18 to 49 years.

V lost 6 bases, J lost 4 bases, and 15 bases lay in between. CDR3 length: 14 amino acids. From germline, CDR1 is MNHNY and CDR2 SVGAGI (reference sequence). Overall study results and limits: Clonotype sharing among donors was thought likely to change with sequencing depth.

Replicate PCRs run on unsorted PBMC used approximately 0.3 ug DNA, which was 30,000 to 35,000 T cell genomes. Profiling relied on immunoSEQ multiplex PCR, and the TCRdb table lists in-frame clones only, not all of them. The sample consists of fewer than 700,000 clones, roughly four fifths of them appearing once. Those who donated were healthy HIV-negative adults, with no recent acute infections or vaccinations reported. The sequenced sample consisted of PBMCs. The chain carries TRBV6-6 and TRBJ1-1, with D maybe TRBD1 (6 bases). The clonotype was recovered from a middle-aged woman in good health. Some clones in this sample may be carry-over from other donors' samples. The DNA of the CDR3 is TGTGCCAGCAGCTCACAGGGAGGAGGCACTGAAGCTTTCTTT. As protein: CASSSQGGGTEAFF.